The sequence of this T cell receptor beta chain was determined in a study of blood T cell repertoires in COVID-19. Data came from immunoSEQ multiplex PCR; TCRdb stores just in-frame clones and leaves some out. Seen here are 250,000 to 300,000 clones, more than 75% observed once, and the top ten hold 2% to 2.5%. CDR3 length: 16 amino acids. The J gene is TRBJ1-1, the V gene TRBV21-1; whether TRBD1, the table's D call, matches the DNA was not checked. TRBV21-1 is noted as a pseudogene. This receptor was taken from a woman aged 55-69 years in a cohort exposed to, infected with or recovered from COVID-19 (not recorded which). The sample consisted of PBMCs or T cells enriched from blood (not recorded which). The CDR3 loop is CASSKGTPQRNTEAFF. The CDR3 DNA follows: TGTGCCAGCAGCAAAGGAACCCCACAAAGGAACACTGAAGCTTTCTTT.